This TCR beta chain was sequenced for a study of T cell changes during pregnancy in multiple sclerosis. CDR1 is SGHNT, CDR2 YENEEA, per germline. The length of the CDR3 is 13 residues. The V end lost 3 bases, the J end lost 5 bases, and 7 bases lay between the germline ends. This clone is a singleton in its sample. The protocol was immunoSEQ multiplex PCR, while the TCRdb copy is restricted to in-frame clones and leaves out a portion. The sample lists 35,000 to 45,000 clones, 85% to 95% seen once, with approximately 8.3% in the top ten. The source was CD8+ T cells from peripheral blood mononuclear cells, collected in the third trimester of pregnancy. This chain connects TRBV11-3 to TRBJ2-2, with D possibly TRBD2 on 6 matching bases. The origin of this receptor is a female donor with multiple sclerosis, enrolled in a pregnancy study. The CDR3 spells CASSLGLTGELFF. CDR3 nucleotides: TGTGCCAGCAGCTTGGGACTTACCGGGGAGCTGTTTTTT.